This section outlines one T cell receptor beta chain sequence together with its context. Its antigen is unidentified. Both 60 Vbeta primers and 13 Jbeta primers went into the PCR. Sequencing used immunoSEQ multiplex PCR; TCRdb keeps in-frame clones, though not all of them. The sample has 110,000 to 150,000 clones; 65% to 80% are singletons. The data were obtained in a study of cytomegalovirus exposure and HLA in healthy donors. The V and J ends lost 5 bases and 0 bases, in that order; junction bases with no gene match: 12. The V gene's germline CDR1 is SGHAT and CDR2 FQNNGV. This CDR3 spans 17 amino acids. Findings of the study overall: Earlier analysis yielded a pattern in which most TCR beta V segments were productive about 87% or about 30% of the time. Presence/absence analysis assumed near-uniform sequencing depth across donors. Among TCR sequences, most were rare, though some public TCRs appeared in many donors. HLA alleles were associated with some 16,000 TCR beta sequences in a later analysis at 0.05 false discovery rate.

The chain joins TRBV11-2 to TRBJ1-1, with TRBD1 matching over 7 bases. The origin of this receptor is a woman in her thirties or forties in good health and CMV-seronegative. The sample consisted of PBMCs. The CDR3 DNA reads TGTGCCAGCAGCCCGATAATGGACAGGCCGCTGAACACTGAAGCTTTCTTT. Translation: CASSPIMDRPLNTEAFF.